The clone carrying this TCR beta chain was counted ten times or more. Its antigen is as yet unknown. The data stem from a study of T cell repertoires in cytomegalovirus infection. Study overall: CMV infection plus the matching HLA type was flagged by public TCR beta signatures.

TCRdb ran MiXCR on the reads and lists one entry per CDR3 protein. The repertoire includes almost 500,000 distinct CDR3 sequences, over 9% of them detected once, and roughly a tenth sits in the top ten. Study conclusions and caveats: Carriage of CMV together with the relevant HLA was identifiable through cumulative public TCR beta family frequency.

Germline CDR1 SGHVS, CDR2 FQNEAQ. The CDR3 sequence is 18 residues long. V lost 0 bases to trimming and J lost 3 bases; unmatched junction nucleotides: 14. The sample taken for sequencing was PBMCs. The chain uses TRBV7-8 and TRBJ2-7, with 7 positions matching TRBD2. The receptor was derived from a human donor in good health (CMV status not recorded). Some clones in this sample may be carry-over from other donors' samples. This CDR3 is CASSLARLPSGMFYEQYF. DNA for the CDR3: TGTGCCAGCAGCTTAGCCCGTCTTCCGAGCGGGATGTTCTACGAGCAGTACTTC.